This is a list of T cell receptor beta chains from one sample in a study of shared clonotypes between healthy human individuals. Generated by immunoSEQ multiplex PCR, the TCRdb table keeps only in-frame clones and is missing some. The sample has about 960,000 clones; approximately 76% are singletons. The sample was memory CD4+ T cells sorted from blood. The source is a man aged 18-30 years in good health. The CDR3 runs from the conserved cysteine through the conserved F or W. The order of the fields is V gene, clone size, D gene, J gene, CDR3 DNA, CDR3 protein. D genes are given only for firm matches. Clone size is shown for a subset of rows, as once, few, many or a class of expanded clone.

V gene: TRBV5-1
clone size: .
D gene: TRBD1
J gene: TRBJ2-5
CDR3 DNA: TGCGCCAGCAGCCCGGAAGCGACAGGGCAAGAGACCCAGTACTTC
CDR3 protein: CASSPEATGQETQYF

V gene: TRBV30
clone size: .
D gene: .
J gene: TRBJ2-5
CDR3 DNA: TGTGCCTGGTGGGAGGTGGCCCTAGTCGACCGGGATCAAGAGACCCAGTACTTC
CDR3 protein: CAWWEVALVDRDQETQYF

V gene: TRBV10-3
clone size: .
D gene: TRBD2
J gene: TRBJ2-2
CDR3 DNA: TGTGCCATCAGTGATTCCAGTCGGGGGGCCGGGGAGCTGTTTTTT
CDR3 protein: CAISDSSRGAGELFF

V gene: TRBV30
clone size: few
D gene: TRBD1
J gene: TRBJ1-1
CDR3 DNA: TGTGCCTCCCCGGGACAGGGAGGAACTGAAGCTTTCTTT
CDR3 protein: CASPGQGGTEAFF

V gene: TRBV9
clone size: .
D gene: .
J gene: TRBJ2-5
CDR3 DNA: TGTGCCAGCAACAACGGAGTCCAAGAGACCCAGTACTTC
CDR3 protein: CASNNGVQETQYF

V gene: TRBV11-2
clone size: .
D gene: TRBD1
J gene: TRBJ2-7
CDR3 DNA: TGTGCCAGCAGGCCCGGGACAGGGCTCTACGAGCAGTACTTC
CDR3 protein: CASRPGTGLYEQYF

V gene: TRBV11-3
clone size: .
D gene: .
J gene: TRBJ2-3
CDR3 DNA: TGTGCCAGCAGCCCCAGAGCCACAGATACGCAGTATTTT
CDR3 protein: CASSPRATDTQYF

V gene: TRBV2
clone size: .
D gene: .
J gene: TRBJ1-2
CDR3 DNA: TGTGCCAGCAGCCTCCGACAGTCTAACTATGGCTACACCTTC
CDR3 protein: CASSLRQSNYGYTF

V gene: TRBV2
clone size: .
D gene: .
J gene: TRBJ1-6
CDR3 DNA: TGTGCCAGCAACCTCGAGAGCTCCTATAATTCACCCCTCCACTTT
CDR3 protein: CASNLESSYNSPLHF

V gene: TRBV11-2
clone size: .
D gene: .
J gene: TRBJ2-2
CDR3 DNA: TGTGCCAGCAGCTTAACTCGGCAGACGAACACCGGGGAGCTGTTTTTT
CDR3 protein: CASSLTRQTNTGELFF

V gene: TRBV5-6
clone size: .
D gene: TRBD2
J gene: TRBJ2-1
CDR3 DNA: TGTGCCAGCAGCTCCGGACTAGCGGGCAAGGTGGAGCAGTTCTTC
CDR3 protein: CASSSGLAGKVEQFF